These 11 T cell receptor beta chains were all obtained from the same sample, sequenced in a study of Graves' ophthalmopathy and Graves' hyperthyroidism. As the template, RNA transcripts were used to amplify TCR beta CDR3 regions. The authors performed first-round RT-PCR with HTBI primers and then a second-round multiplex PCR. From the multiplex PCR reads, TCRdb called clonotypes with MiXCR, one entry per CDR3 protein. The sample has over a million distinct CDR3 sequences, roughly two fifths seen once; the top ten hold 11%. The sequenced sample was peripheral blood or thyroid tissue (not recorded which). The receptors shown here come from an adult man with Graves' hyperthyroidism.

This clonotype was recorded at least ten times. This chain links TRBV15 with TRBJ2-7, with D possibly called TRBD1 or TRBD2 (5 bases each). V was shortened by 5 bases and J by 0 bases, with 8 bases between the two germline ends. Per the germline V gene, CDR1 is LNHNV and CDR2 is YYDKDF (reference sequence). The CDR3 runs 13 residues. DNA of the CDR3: TGTGCCACCAGCGGGGACCGCTCCTACGAGCAGTACTTC. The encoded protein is CATSGDRSYEQYF.

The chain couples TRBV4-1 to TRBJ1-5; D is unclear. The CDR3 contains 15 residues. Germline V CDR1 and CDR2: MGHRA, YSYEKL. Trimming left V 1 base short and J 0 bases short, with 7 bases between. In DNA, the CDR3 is TGCGCCAGCAGCCAAGTTCCCTTTAGCAATCAGCCCCAGCATTTT. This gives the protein CASSQVPFSNQPQHF.

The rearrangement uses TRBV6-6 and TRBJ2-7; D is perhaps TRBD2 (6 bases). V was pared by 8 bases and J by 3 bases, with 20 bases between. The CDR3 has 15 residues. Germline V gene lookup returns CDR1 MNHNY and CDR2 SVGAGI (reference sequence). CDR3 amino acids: CASEKTGEIIYEQYF. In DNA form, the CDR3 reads TGTGCCAGCGAAAAGACGGGGGAAATAATCTACGAGCAGTACTTC.

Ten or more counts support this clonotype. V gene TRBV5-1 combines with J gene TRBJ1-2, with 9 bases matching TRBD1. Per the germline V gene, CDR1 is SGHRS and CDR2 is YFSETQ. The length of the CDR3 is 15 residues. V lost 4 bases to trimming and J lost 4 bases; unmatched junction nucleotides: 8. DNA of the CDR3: TGCGCCAGCAGCCGTACCGGGACAGGGCTCTATGGCTACACCTTC. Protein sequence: CASSRTGTGLYGYTF. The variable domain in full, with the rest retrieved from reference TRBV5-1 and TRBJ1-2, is KAGVTQTPRYLIKTRGQQVTLSCSPISGHRSVSWYQQTPGQGLQFLFEYFSETQRNKGNFPGRFSGRQFSNSRSEMNVSTLELGDSALYLCASSRTGTGLYGYTFGSGTRLTVV.

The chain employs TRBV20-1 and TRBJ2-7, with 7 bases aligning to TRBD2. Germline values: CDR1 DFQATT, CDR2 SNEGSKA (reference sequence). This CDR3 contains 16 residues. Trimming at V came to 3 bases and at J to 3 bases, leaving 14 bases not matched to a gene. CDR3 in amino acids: CSASKSRTLADYEQYF. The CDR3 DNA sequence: TGCAGTGCTAGTAAGAGCCGGACTCTAGCGGACTACGAGCAGTACTTC.

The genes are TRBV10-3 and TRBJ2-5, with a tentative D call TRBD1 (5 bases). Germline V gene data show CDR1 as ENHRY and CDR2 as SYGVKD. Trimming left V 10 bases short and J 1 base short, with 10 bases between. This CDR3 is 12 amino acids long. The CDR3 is CATTTAQETQYF. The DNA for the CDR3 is TGTGCCACTACGACAGCCCAAGAGACCCAGTACTTC.

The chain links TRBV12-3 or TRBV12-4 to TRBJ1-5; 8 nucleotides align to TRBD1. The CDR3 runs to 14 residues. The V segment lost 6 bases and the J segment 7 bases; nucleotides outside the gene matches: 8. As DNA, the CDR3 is TGTGCCAGCAGGACAGGGGATGGTAGCCAGCCCCAGCATTTT. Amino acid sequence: CASRTGDGSQPQHF.

The CDR3 bases are TGTGCCAGCGGCTCTCCTGGGACTAGCGGGTTAGAGACCCAGTACTTC. Encoded protein: CASGSPGTSGLETQYF. V usage is TRBV5-4 and J usage is TRBJ2-5, with 12 bases lining up with TRBD2. This CDR3 comprises 16 residues. V dropped 7 bases and J dropped 4; count of bases not matched to a gene: 11. CDR1 is SGHNT, CDR2 YYREEE, per germline (reference sequence).

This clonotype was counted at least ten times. CDR3 coding DNA: TGTGCCAGCAGTCTGACAGGGGAGAAGTCGGAGACCCAGTACTTC. This gives the protein CASSLTGEKSETQYF. The rearrangement joins TRBV6-6 to TRBJ2-5; TRBD1 aligns across 8 bases. Germline CDR1 and CDR2: MNHNY and SVGAGI (reference sequence). The CDR3 runs 15 residues. V gave up 5 bases and J gave up 5 bases; unmatched junction bases: 10.

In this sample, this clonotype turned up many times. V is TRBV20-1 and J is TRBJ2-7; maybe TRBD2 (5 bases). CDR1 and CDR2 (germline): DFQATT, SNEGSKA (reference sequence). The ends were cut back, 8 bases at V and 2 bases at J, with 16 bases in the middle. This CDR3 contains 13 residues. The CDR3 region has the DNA TGCAGTTTCCAGCGCGGGCAGGCCTACGAGCAGTACTTC. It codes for CSFQRGQAYEQYF.

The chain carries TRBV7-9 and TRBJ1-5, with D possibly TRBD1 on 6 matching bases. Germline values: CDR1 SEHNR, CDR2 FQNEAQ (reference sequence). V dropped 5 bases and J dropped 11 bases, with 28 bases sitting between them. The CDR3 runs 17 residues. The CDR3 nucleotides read TGTGCCAGCAGCGCACGGGGGCGGGAGGGCCGATGGGAGACCCAGCATTTT. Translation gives CASSARGREGRWETQHF.